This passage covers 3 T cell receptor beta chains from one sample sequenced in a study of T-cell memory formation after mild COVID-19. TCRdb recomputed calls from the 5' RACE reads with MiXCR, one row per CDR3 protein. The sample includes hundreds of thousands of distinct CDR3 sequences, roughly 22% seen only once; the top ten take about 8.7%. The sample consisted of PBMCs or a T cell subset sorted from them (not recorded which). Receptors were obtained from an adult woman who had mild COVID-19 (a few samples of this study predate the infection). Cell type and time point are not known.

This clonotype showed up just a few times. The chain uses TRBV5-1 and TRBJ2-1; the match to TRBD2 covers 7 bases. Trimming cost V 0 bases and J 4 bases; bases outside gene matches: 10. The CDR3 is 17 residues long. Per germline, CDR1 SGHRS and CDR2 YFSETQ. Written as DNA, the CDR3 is TGCGCCAGCAGCTTGGAGAGGGGTAGCGGGCTATACAATGAGCAGTTCTTC. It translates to CASSLERGSGLYNEQFF.

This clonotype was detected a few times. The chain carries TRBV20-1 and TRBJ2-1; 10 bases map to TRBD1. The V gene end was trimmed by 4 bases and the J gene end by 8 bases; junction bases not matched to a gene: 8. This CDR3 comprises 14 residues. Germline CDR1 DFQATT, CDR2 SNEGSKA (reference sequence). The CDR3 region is CSAIDRGQVYEQFF. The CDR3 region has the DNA TGCAGTGCTATCGACAGGGGGCAGGTCTATGAGCAGTTCTTC.

Here the CDR3 reads CATSSPLRGARGQPQHF. The CDR3 coding sequence is TGTGCCACCAGCAGCCCTTTACGGGGGGCGCGGGGTCAGCCCCAGCATTTT. The gene calls are TRBV15 and TRBJ1-5; tentatively, D is TRBD1 (6 bases). Trimming removed 3 bases at V and 6 bases at J, with 21 bases between. The CDR3 covers 17 residues. Germline assignment: CDR1 LNHNV and CDR2 YYDKDF (reference sequence).